The next 32 T cell receptor beta chains were all read from a single sample in a study of T cells in Graves' hyperthyroidism and ophthalmopathy. Researchers took RNA transcripts and amplified the TCR beta CDR3 regions from them. The TCR CDR3 first-round RT-PCR relied on the HTBI primer set. TCRdb reprocessed the multiplex PCR reads with MiXCR, giving one entry per CDR3 protein. The sample includes approximately 690,000 distinct CDR3 sequences, roughly 15% seen only once; the top ten take around 12%. Input material: blood. The receptors were gathered from a woman aged 45-65 years with Graves' ophthalmopathy.

This clonotype was seen repeatedly, ten times or more. The chain carries TRBV20-1 and TRBJ1-2, with D hard to call. CDR3 length: 13 residues. The V end was cut by 1 base, the J end by 8 bases, with 14 bases between. Per germline, CDR1 DFQATT and CDR2 SNEGSKA (reference sequence). The CDR3 loop is CSARGGSAGGYTF. The CDR3 coding sequence is TGCAGTGCTAGAGGCGGGTCGGCTGGAGGCTACACCTTC.

Comments on this clonotype: The junction differs from germline at one of its ends, possibly a read error. The chain employs TRBV14 and TRBJ2-7; perhaps TRBD2 as D (5 bases). The CDR3 covers 14 residues. Germline assignment: CDR1 SGHDN and CDR2 FVKESK. The CDR3 region is CTSSLRTVSYEQYF. CDR3 DNA: TGTACCAGCAGCCTACGGACTGTCTCCTACGAGCAGTACTTC.

Ten or more counts support this clonotype. This chain links TRBV7-9 with TRBJ2-2; TRBD1 or TRBD2 may be the D gene (5 bases each). V lost 3 bases and J lost 4, with 12 bases in between. The germline gives CDR1 SEHNR, CDR2 FQNEAQ (reference sequence). This CDR3 contains 15 residues. CDR3 residues: CASSFFGGVTGELFF. The CDR3 DNA is TGTGCCAGCAGCTTTTTTGGGGGTGTCACCGGGGAGCTGTTTTTT.

This clonotype showed up many times. The chain carries TRBV28 and TRBJ2-3, with 7 bases aligning to TRBD2. After removal of 5 bases from V and 2 bases from J, the junction contained 10 bases not matched to a gene. CDR3 size: 16 residues. Germline values: CDR1 MDHEN, CDR2 SYDVKM. The CDR3 spells CASSLPPGLNTDTQYF. In DNA, the CDR3 is TGTGCCAGCAGTCTTCCGCCGGGACTAAACACAGATACGCAGTATTTT. The full variable domain, with the rest looked up from reference TRBV28 and TRBJ2-3, is DVKVTQSSRYLVKRTGEKVFLECVQDMDHENMFWYRQDPGLGLRLIYFSYDVKMKEKGDIPEGYSVSREKKERFSLILESASTNQTSMYLCASSLPPGLNTDTQYFGPGTRLTVL.

This clonotype was counted at least ten times. The J gene is TRBJ2-4, the V gene TRBV28, with a tentative D call TRBD1 (5 bases). Germline lookup yields CDR1 MDHEN and CDR2 SYDVKM. V dropped 2 bases and J dropped 0 bases, with 26 bases sitting between them. The CDR3 is 21 amino acids. The CDR3 DNA follows: TGTGCCAGCAGTTTAATCAGGGCAGGGCAATCCCCCCTACTAGCCAAAAACATTCAGTACTTC. Translating it yields CASSLIRAGQSPLLAKNIQYF.

This clonotype was picked up many times. The chain joins TRBV30 to TRBJ1-2; D is unclear. Trimming removed 8 bases from V and 4 bases from J, with 14 bases in between. This CDR3 has 12 residues. Germline V gives CDR1 GTSNPN, CDR2 SVGIG (reference sequence). The chain's CDR3 is CARGPGGYGYTF. CDR3 DNA sequence: TGTGCCCGTGGGCCGGGCGGCTATGGCTACACCTTC.

The chain links TRBV9 to TRBJ2-2; TRBD2 matches 7 bases. This CDR3 has 16 residues. J gave up 2 bases and V 3 bases, and 7 bases lay outside the gene matches. Germline CDR1 SGDLS, CDR2 YYNGEE. As DNA, the CDR3 is TGTGCCAGCAGCGCCAGACTAGCCGCTAACACCGGGGAGCTGTTTTTT. Translation gives CASSARLAANTGELFF.

On this clonotype itself: Compared with germline, one end of the junction differs, possibly owing to a read error. This chain links TRBV19 with TRBJ1-5; D perhaps matches TRBD1 (6 bases). This CDR3 contains 18 residues. Germline lookup yields CDR1 LNHDA and CDR2 SQIVND (reference sequence). CDR3 DNA sequence: TGTGCCAGTAGTATTGATCGGGACAAACCCCGGCGGAATCTGCCCCAGCATTTT. Protein product: CASSIDRDKPRRNLPQHF.

This clonotype was recorded at least ten times. This rearrangement joins TRBV20-1 to TRBJ1-4, with D uncertain. V was shortened by 0 bases and J by 8 bases, with 16 bases between the two germline ends. The CDR3 sequence is 15 residues long. Per germline, CDR1 DFQATT and CDR2 SNEGSKA (reference sequence). This CDR3 is CSARDRLGIVEKLFF. The DNA for the CDR3 is TGCAGTGCTAGAGATCGTCTAGGGATCGTCGAAAAACTGTTTTTT.

The V gene is TRBV4-2, the J gene TRBJ2-4, with D possibly being TRBD1 (5 bases). CDR1 and CDR2 from the germline V gene are LGHNA and YNFKEQ. Trimming removed 0 bases at V and 0 bases at J, with 15 bases between. This CDR3 has 18 residues. The CDR3: CASSQDIPLTVAKNIQYF. The CDR3 DNA reads TGTGCCAGCAGCCAAGATATCCCCTTGACAGTAGCCAAAAACATTCAGTACTTC.

Ten or more counts support this clonotype. The rearrangement uses TRBV4-3 and TRBJ2-3; D unclear. This CDR3 has 15 amino acids. The V end was cut by 0 bases, the J end by 3 bases, with 10 bases between. Germline CDR1 and CDR2: LGHNA and YSLEER. The CDR3 reads CASSQDLTVTDTQYF. CDR3 sequence (DNA): TGCGCCAGCAGCCAAGATCTAACTGTAACAGATACGCAGTATTTT.

The genes are TRBV7-2 and TRBJ1-2; D is possibly TRBD1 (5 bases). Germline-derived CDR1 and CDR2 are SGHTA and FQGNSA. This CDR3 is built from 15 residues. V was cut by 1 base and J by 4 bases, with 13 bases left in between. CDR3 sequence: CASSLDGTALYGYTF. The CDR3 DNA reads TGTGCCAGCAGCTTAGACGGGACCGCCCTCTATGGCTACACCTTC.

This chain joins TRBV27 and TRBJ2-7; TRBD2 is a possible D gene (6 bases). The CDR3 is 13 residues long. Deletions cut 5 bases from V and 2 bases from J, with 10 bases between. Germline CDR1 and CDR2: MNHEY and SMNVEV (reference sequence). The CDR3 region has the DNA TGTGCCAGCAGTGGAGGGATTACCTACGAGCAGTACTTC. Protein sequence: CASSGGITYEQYF.

A note on this clonotype: This clone may be a read error of a much larger clone one base away. V and J are TRBV28 and TRBJ1-1, with D perhaps matching TRBD1 (6 bases). The CDR3 extends over 13 amino acids. Germline V gene sequence: CDR1 MDHEN, CDR2 SYDVKM. V was pared by 10 bases and J by 4 bases, with 16 bases between. CDR3 loop: CAITNRELTEAFF. As DNA, the CDR3 is TGTGCCATAACAAACAGGGAGCTCACTGAAGCTTTCTTT.

CDR3: CASSPGTGASNQPQHF. CDR3 coding DNA: TGTGCCAGCTCACCGGGGACAGGGGCAAGCAATCAGCCCCAGCATTTT. The chain is built from TRBV18 and TRBJ1-5; 10 nucleotides agree with TRBD1. Looked up from germline, CDR1 is KGHSH and CDR2 is LQKENI. This CDR3 has 16 residues. With V trimmed by 3 bases and J by 1 base, 3 bases remained unmatched.

In this sample, this clonotype turned up many times. This rearrangement joins TRBV6-1 to TRBJ2-5; a weak D match, TRBD1 (6 bases). Germline assignment: CDR1 MNHNS and CDR2 SASEGT. The CDR3 has 17 amino acids. V shed 6 bases and J shed 4 bases, with 24 bases lying between them. CDR3 nucleotide sequence: TGTGCCAGCAGAAACGAAAGGGGGTATCGGGACGGAGAGACCCAGTACTTC. The encoded protein is CASRNERGYRDGETQYF.

This chain connects TRBV10-3 to TRBJ1-2; D is unresolved. Germline V gene sequence: CDR1 ENHRY, CDR2 SYGVKD. This CDR3 comprises 11 residues. Deletions cut 0 bases from V and 8 bases from J, with 4 bases between. The CDR3 nucleotides read TGTGCCATCAGTGAGTCGAAAGGCTACACCTTC. Translated, it gives CAISESKGYTF.

There are many counts of this clonotype. CDR3 region: CATSRPASSYNEQFF. Here the CDR3 DNA reads TGTGCCACCAGTCGGCCCGCAAGCTCCTACAATGAGCAGTTCTTC. This rearrangement joins TRBV24-1 to TRBJ2-1; D unclear. With 6 bases removed from V and 0 bases from J, the gap between germline ends came to 11 bases. Germline V gives CDR1 KGHDR, CDR2 SFDVKD. This CDR3 is built from 15 residues.

The chain is built from TRBV20-1 and TRBJ2-3; D might be TRBD1 (5 bases). Trimming left V 3 bases short and J 0 bases short, with 16 bases between. The CDR3 sequence is 16 residues long. From germline, CDR1 is DFQATT and CDR2 SNEGSKA (reference sequence). The CDR3 loop is CSASTETVASTDTQYF. The DNA for the CDR3 is TGCAGTGCTAGTACAGAGACAGTAGCTAGCACAGATACGCAGTATTTT.

This clonotype showed up many times. The chain joins TRBV7-9 to TRBJ2-7, with 9 bases aligning to TRBD2. The length of the CDR3 is 19 residues. Germline V gene lookup returns CDR1 SEHNR and CDR2 FQNEAQ (reference sequence). V shed 3 bases, J shed 0 bases, and the junction held 15 bases outside the gene matches. The CDR3: CASSLRLPLAGGSSYEQYF. The DNA of the CDR3 is TGTGCCAGCAGCTTGAGGTTGCCACTAGCGGGTGGAAGCTCCTACGAGCAGTACTTC.

This clonotype came up many times. The chain combines TRBV5-1 with TRBJ2-2; no reliable D call. The CDR3 consists of 14 residues. The germline gives CDR1 SGHRS, CDR2 YFSETQ. V was shortened by 0 bases and J by 4 bases, with 7 bases between the two germline ends. The CDR3: CASSLDPGTGELFF. CDR3 sequence (DNA): TGCGCCAGCAGCTTGGATCCGGGCACCGGGGAGCTGTTTTTT.

This clonotype was picked up many times. V usage is TRBV28 and J usage is TRBJ2-1, with D possibly being TRBD1 or TRBD2 (7 bases each). Germline V CDR1 and CDR2: MDHEN, SYDVKM. This CDR3 comprises 15 residues. V was clipped by 3 bases and J by 14 bases, with 23 bases between them. CDR3 residues: CASSFLPGGAGEEFF. As DNA, the CDR3 is TGTGCCAGCAGTTTCCTTCCAGGGGGGGCGGGAGAAGAGTTCTTC. The complete variable domain, with remaining parts taken from reference TRBV28 and TRBJ2-1, reads DVKVTQSSRYLVKRTGEKVFLECVQDMDHENMFWYRQDPGLGLRLIYFSYDVKMKEKGDIPEGYSVSREKKERFSLILESASTNQTSMYLCASSFLPGGAGEEFFGPGTRLTVL.

This clonotype was counted many times. The chain couples TRBV6-5 to TRBJ1-4; D gene uncertain. This CDR3 has 17 residues. Trimming took 2 bases from V and 5 from J, leaving 18 bases between them. The germline gives CDR1 MNHEY, CDR2 SVGAGI. In DNA form, the CDR3 reads TGTGCCAGCAGTTACGGGCAGGTTGTGGGGATGAATGAAAAACTGTTTTTT. It specifies CASSYGQVVGMNEKLFF.

The sample holds many counts of this clonotype. The chain employs TRBV7-2 and TRBJ2-3; D gene uncertain. The CDR3 spans 14 residues. V lost 5 bases to trimming and J lost 0 bases, with 9 bases between them. From germline, CDR1 is SGHTA and CDR2 FQGNSA. The CDR3 region is CASSAKSSTDTQYF. DNA of the CDR3: TGTGCCAGCAGCGCTAAGAGTAGCACAGATACGCAGTATTTT. The complete variable domain, with remaining parts taken from reference TRBV7-2 and TRBJ2-3, reads GAGVSQSPSNKVTEKGKDVELRCDPISGHTALYWYRQSLGQGLEFLIYFQGNSAPDKSGLPSDRFSAERTGGSVSTLTIQRTQQEDSAVYLCASSAKSSTDTQYFGPGTRLTVL.

This clonotype was seen repeatedly, ten times or more. The chain uses TRBV12-3 or TRBV12-4 and TRBJ1-1; D remains unclear. This CDR3 has 14 amino acids. The V end was cut by 4 bases, the J end by 0 bases, with 9 bases between. The CDR3 region is CASSWAFMNTEAFF. The CDR3 DNA is TGTGCCAGCAGTTGGGCGTTCATGAACACTGAAGCTTTCTTT.

At least ten counts were recorded for this clonotype. V is TRBV20-1 and J is TRBJ2-1; D remains ambiguous. V was pared by 0 bases and J by 0 bases, with 12 bases between. CDR1 and CDR2 from the germline V gene are DFQATT and SNEGSKA (reference sequence). CDR3 size: 16 residues. CDR3 amino acids: CSARDHGRSSYNEQFF. The DNA for the CDR3 is TGCAGTGCTAGAGATCATGGCAGGAGCTCCTACAATGAGCAGTTCTTC.

This clonotype was seen at least ten times. DNA of the CDR3: TGCAGTGCTAGAAAAGGGGGGACTGGAAACACCATATATTTT. Translation: CSARKGGTGNTIYF. The chain couples TRBV20-1 to TRBJ1-3; TRBD1 is a possible D gene (6 bases). Germline-derived CDR1 and CDR2 are DFQATT and SNEGSKA (reference sequence). The CDR3 sequence is 14 residues long. Between the trimmed V and J ends, which lost 2 bases and 2 bases, there was a span of 10 bases.

The sample holds a few counts of this clonotype. This rearrangement joins TRBV28 to TRBJ1-2; D is perhaps TRBD1 (6 bases). CDR1 and CDR2 from the germline V gene are MDHEN and SYDVKM. V dropped 3 bases and J dropped 3 bases, with 20 bases sitting between them. This CDR3 spans 17 amino acids. Written as DNA, the CDR3 is TGTGCCAGCAGTTTGCCAGGGACACCTCGCACCCACTATGGCTACACCTTC. The encoded protein is CASSLPGTPRTHYGYTF.

This clonotype has just a few counts. The chain uses TRBV12-3 or TRBV12-4 and TRBJ2-7; 10 bases are a match to TRBD2. The CDR3 extends over 15 amino acids. The ends lost 3 bases at V and 1 base at J; junction bases unmatched: 3. CDR3 DNA sequence: TGTGCCAGCAGTTTTTCTAGCGGGGGTTCCTACGAGCAGTACTTC. It codes for CASSFSSGGSYEQYF.

This clonotype was seen repeatedly, ten times or more. The chain employs TRBV30 and TRBJ2-7, with 12 bases matching TRBD2. CDR3 length: 14 residues. Germline V gene lookup returns CDR1 GTSNPN and CDR2 SVGIG (reference sequence). The trim removed 7 bases at V and 5 bases at J, leaving 9 bases unmatched. Written as DNA, the CDR3 is TGTGCCTTAGACCTGACTAGCGGGAGAAACGAGCAGTACTTC. The encoded protein is CALDLTSGRNEQYF.

The chain carries TRBV27 and TRBJ2-1, with 11 bases matching TRBD2. Germline CDR1 is MNHEY and CDR2 is SMNVEV (reference sequence). This CDR3 has 18 residues. Unmatched junction bases numbered 16, after V lost 5 bases and J lost 7 bases. The chain's CDR3 is CASSPQTVTSGSTNEQFF. As DNA, the CDR3 is TGTGCCAGCAGTCCACAAACCGTCACTAGCGGGAGTACAAATGAGCAGTTCTTC.

This clonotype occurred many times. The chain carries TRBV3-1 and TRBJ1-5; 7 positions agree with TRBD1. The junction had 4 bases not matched to a gene; V was cut back by 1 base and J by 4 bases. Germline CDR1 and CDR2: LGHDT and YNNKEL (reference sequence). CDR3 length: 15 residues. CDR3 DNA sequence: TGTGCCAGCAGCCAAGCGCGGACAGGTAATCAGCCCCAGCATTTT. Translating it yields CASSQARTGNQPQHF. The entire variable domain, with the rest obtained from reference TRBV3-1 and TRBJ1-5, is as follows: DTAVSQTPKYLVTQMGNDKSIKCEQNLGHDTMYWYKQDSKKFLKIMFSYNNKELIINETVPNRFSPKSPDKAHLNLHINSLELGDSAVYFCASSQARTGNQPQHFGDGTRLSIL.